These T cell receptor beta chains were read from a single sample in a study of blood T cell repertoires in COVID-19. This table comes from immunoSEQ multiplex PCR, and its TCRdb copy is limited to in-frame clones, with some not included. The data hold 150,000 to 200,000 clones, with around 80% observed a single time. The sequenced sample consisted of peripheral blood. These receptors all stem from a woman of 80 years or more with acute or convalescent COVID-19. The conserved cysteine and the conserved F or W are not part of the CDR3 here.

j_call v_call cdr3_length cdr3_aa
TRBJ2-7 TRBV6-5 11 ASGNPGLYEQY
TRBJ2-4 TRBV9 14 ASSQGPSRGSNIQY
TRBJ1-2 TRBV29-1 10 SVERGVYGYT
TRBJ1-3 TRBV11-2 15 ASSLDRYRTNRNTIY
TRBJ1-2 TRBV5-1 13 ASSPGQGTRGSYT
TRBJ1-1 TRBV6-5 12 ASNLDPAVPEAF
TRBJ2-5 TRBV18 10 ASSPSRETQY
TRBJ1-1 TRBV3-1/TRBV3-2 13 ASSQGEGRVTEAF
TRBJ2-3 TRBV5-1 13 ASSRLAVPTDTQY
TRBJ2-1 TRBV20-1 9 SARDYPEQF
TRBJ2-3 TRBV11-3 14 ASSLGGQVPTDTQY
TRBJ2-3 TRBV3-1/TRBV3-2 13 ASSGLAGGTDTQY
TRBJ1-5 TRBV30 11 AWSRGQGQPQH
TRBJ1-2 TRBV25-1 10 ASSAFRAGYT
TRBJ2-7 TRBV2 11 ASSVRSNYEQY
TRBJ2-2 TRBV7-9 15 ASSFYGLAANTGELF
TRBJ1-4 TRBV19 13 ASGRRGRGSEKLF
TRBJ2-1 TRBV12-5 12 ASAQQGPSNEQF
TRBJ2-1 TRBV28 15 ASTLPGSFSSYNEQF
TRBJ2-7 TRBV13 10 ASAAGSYEQY
TRBJ2-5 TRBV5-1 14 ASSPGTAVDFETQY
TRBJ1-1 TRBV30 12 AWRTTGGKAEAF
TRBJ2-3 TRBV5-6 14 ASSLQGLAATDTQY
TRBJ2-3 TRBV14 11 ASNRGARDTQY